The source of this T cell receptor beta chain is a study of T-cell memory formation after mild COVID-19. General study findings and limits: The second-wave clones peaking on day 37 were not confirmed as SARS-CoV-2-specific.

This CDR3 is built from 14 residues. CDR1 and CDR2 (germline): MNHEY, SVGAGI. V was trimmed by 0 bases and J by 7 bases, leaving 12 bases between them. One entry per CDR3 protein, called by TCRdb with MiXCR from the 5' RACE reads. The repertoire consists of 200,000 to 250,000 distinct CDR3 sequences, with 27% occurring once and the leading ten covering 9.5% to 12%. This clonotype has just a few counts. No antigen is known for it. The sequenced sample consisted of PBMCs or a T cell subset sorted from them (not recorded which). V gene TRBV6-5 combines with J gene TRBJ1-2, with D possibly matching TRBD1 (5 bases). The origin of this receptor is an adult woman who had mild COVID-19 (a few samples of this study predate the infection). Cell type and time point are not known. The CDR3 sequence is CASSYSLDRTGYTF. DNA of the CDR3: TGTGCCAGCAGTTACTCCCTCGACAGAACTGGCTACACCTTC.